Sequencing of this T cell receptor (beta chain) was carried out in a study of T cells in women clearing cervical HPV infection. Study-wide results and caveats: T-cell numbers per sample were unknown and may explain richness differences. TRBV6-7 relative abundance averaged roughly 0.099% in cases and about 0.15% in controls.

HPV was found by MY09/MY11 PCR and dot-blot genotyping. To note about this clone: Its specificity is unknown. The CDR3 end is not reached by the read, which stops 3 residues before it; the germline J gene fills it in.

TCR beta CDR3 amplified by multiplex PCR from roughly 1,100 ng genomic DNA. Profiled with immunoSEQ multiplex PCR; TCRdb holds only in-frame clones, not every one. Its table records approximately 37,000 clones. The V end was cut by 4 bases, the J end by 5 bases, with 15 bases between. CDR1 and CDR2 (germline): LGHDT, YNNKEL (reference sequence). The CDR3 totals 15 residues. This clonotype originated in a woman between 18 and 70 years old with a cervical HPV16 infection that either progressed to CIN3+ or cleared (not recorded which). Sequenced: blood buffy coat. The rearrangement joins TRBV3-1 (or the pseudogene TRBV3-2) to TRBJ2-1, with a weak D call TRBD2 (5 bases). The CDR3 reads CASSPTLGTHNEQFF. Incomplete CDR3 DNA: TGTGCCAGCAGCCCTACACTAGGAACGCACAATGAG.